The clone carrying this T cell receptor (beta chain) was detected many times. For TCRbeta, the library was prepared with unique molecular identifiers. TCRdb re-analysed the PCR reads in MiXCR, keeping a single row per CDR3 protein. The sample shows some 240,000 distinct CDR3 sequences, around 8.9% of them seen only once. This entry belongs to a study of T-cell reconstitution after alpha-beta-depleted transplantation in children. Sample: PBMCs from the stem cell graft donor, taken from the stem cell graft. This receptor was taken from a human donor who donated a stem cell graft to a child with SCID.

CDR3 region: CASSWGVANTGELFF. The DNA for the CDR3 is TGTGCCAGCAGTTGGGGGGTAGCGAACACCGGGGAGCTGTTTTTT. J is TRBJ2-2 and V is TRBV12-3 or TRBV12-4, with TRBD2 as a possible D gene (6 bases). The germline V and J ends were trimmed by 4 bases and 0 bases, with 9 bases remaining between them. CDR3 size: 15 residues.